Following are 25 T cell receptor beta chains from one sample sequenced in a study of blood T cells in healthy people across ages. The use of a sample-barcoded 5' primer and a J-beta primer mix characterized a second PCR of about 6 to 12 cycles. Via MiXCR, TCRdb re-called the 5' RACE reads, giving one row per CDR3 protein. Altogether roughly 1.6 million distinct CDR3 sequences are present, around 35% being singletons, with the ten largest covering 11%. The material sequenced was blood. The receptor source for this set is a woman aged 25 to 39 in good health.

The chain joins TRBV12-3 or TRBV12-4 to TRBJ2-3; 7 bases are a match to TRBD1. J was trimmed by 4 bases and V by 6 bases; bases with no gene match: 10. The CDR3 extends over 15 amino acids. This CDR3 reads CASSLRQGVADTQYF. The CDR3 DNA is TGTGCCAGCAGCCTCCGACAGGGAGTCGCAGATACGCAGTATTTT.

The J gene is TRBJ1-1, the V gene TRBV5-1; D not certain. Trimming removed 1 base at V and 7 bases at J, with 11 bases between. Germline CDR1 is SGHRS and CDR2 is YFSETQ. The length of the CDR3 is 13 residues. The CDR3 sequence is CASSLLPGNEAFF. In DNA, the CDR3 is TGCGCCAGCAGCTTGCTGCCGGGAAATGAAGCTTTCTTT.

V and J are TRBV7-2 and TRBJ1-4, with D uncertain. Between the trimmed V and J ends, which lost 5 bases and 6 bases, there was a span of 19 bases. CDR3 size: 16 residues. Germline loops: CDR1 SGHTA, CDR2 FQGNSA. CDR3 sequence: CASSRNRGAGDEKLFF. CDR3 sequence (DNA): TGTGCCAGCAGCCGCAACCGCGGAGCGGGAGATGAAAAACTGTTTTTT.

The rearrangement joins TRBV27 to TRBJ2-7; D uncertain. CDR3 length: 14 amino acids. Germline V lookup: CDR1 MNHEY, CDR2 SMNVEV (reference sequence). V lost 6 bases and J lost 3, with 15 bases in between. CDR3 coding DNA: TGTGCCAGCAGGGCACGGCCGGGCCACTACGAGCAGTACTTC. It yields the protein CASRARPGHYEQYF.

As regards this clonotype: This clone may be a read error of a much larger clone one base away. The chain uses TRBV29-1 and TRBJ2-5; 11 bases agree with TRBD2. V shed 4 bases, J shed 6 bases, and the junction held 10 bases outside the gene matches. The CDR3 covers 15 residues. Per the germline V gene, CDR1 is SQVTM and CDR2 is ANQGSEA. The CDR3 sequence: CSVGLAGGRLKTQYF. The CDR3 DNA sequence: TGCAGCGTTGGATTAGCGGGGGGGCGTCTGAAGACCCAGTACTTC. Combining the CDR3 with reference TRBV29-1 and TRBJ2-5 gives the whole variable domain SAVISQKPSRDICQRGTSLTIQCQVDSQVTMMFWYRQQPGQSLTLIATANQGSEATYESGFVIDKFPISRPNLTFSTLTVSNMSPEDSSIYLCSVGLAGGRLKTQYFGPGTRLLVL.

This clonotype was found once. The V and J genes are TRBV20-1 and TRBJ1-6; D not resolved. Germline CDR1 DFQATT, CDR2 SNEGSKA (reference sequence). The V end was cut by 0 bases, the J end by 9 bases, with 18 bases between. The CDR3 extends over 16 amino acids. The CDR3 region has the DNA TGCAGTGCTAGAGATCCCCCGAGCCTGGGAAGTTCACCCCTCCACTTT. It specifies CSARDPPSLGSSPLHF.

The chain links TRBV20-1 to TRBJ1-2; 8 positions agree with TRBD1. The V gene end was trimmed by 0 bases and the J gene end by 6 bases; junction bases not matched to a gene: 9. Germline V gene sequence: CDR1 DFQATT, CDR2 SNEGSKA (reference sequence). The CDR3 length is 15 residues. The chain's CDR3 is CSARDLDRGGNGYTF. The CDR3 DNA sequence: TGCAGTGCTAGAGATCTAGACAGGGGAGGGAATGGCTACACCTTC.

This clonotype showed up just a few times. Written as DNA, the CDR3 is TGTGCCAGCAGCTTAGGTTCGGCCTTGGTCCTAGCGGTCAATGAGCAGTACTTC. Translating gives CASSLGSALVLAVNEQYF. The chain has TRBV7-2 and TRBJ2-7; TRBD2 aligns across 7 bases. V lost 1 base to trimming and J lost 7 bases; unmatched junction nucleotides: 19. The length of the CDR3 is 18 residues. Germline V gene sequence: CDR1 SGHTA, CDR2 FQGNSA.

This clonotype showed up many times. The CDR3 DNA sequence: TGCAGCGTTGTGGGGAACACTGAAGCTTTCTTT. This codes for CSVVGNTEAFF. The chain uses TRBV29-1 and TRBJ1-1, with D unclear. Trimming shortened V by 4 bases and J by 1 base, and 4 bases separated the two germline ends. Germline V CDR1 and CDR2: SQVTM, ANQGSEA. This CDR3 contains 11 residues.

V and J are TRBV20-1 and TRBJ2-7; D uncertain. This CDR3 is 12 amino acids long. Germline CDR1 reads DFQATT; CDR2 reads SNEGSKA (reference sequence). V was trimmed by 0 bases and J by 0 bases, leaving 3 bases between them. DNA for the CDR3: TGCAGTGCTAGAGATCACTCCTACGAGCAGTACTTC. Translated, it gives CSARDHSYEQYF.

The rearrangement links TRBV14 to TRBJ1-1; a possible D gene is TRBD1 (5 bases). Germline V gives CDR1 SGHDN, CDR2 FVKESK. The CDR3 totals 16 residues. Trimming removed 1 base from V and 7 bases from J, with 19 bases in between. CDR3 nucleotide sequence: TGTGCCAGCAGCCAAGGAACAGGCGTTCAAGCTCTTGAAGCTTTCTTT. It translates to CASSQGTGVQALEAFF. Looking up the rest from reference TRBV14 and TRBJ1-1 gives the full variable domain: EAGVTQFPSHSVIEKGQTVTLRCDPISGHDNLYWYRRVMGKEIKFLLHFVKESKQDESGMPNNRFLAERTGGTYSTLKVQPAELEDSGVYFCASSQGTGVQALEAFFGQGTRLTVV.

CDR3 bases: TGCGCCAGCAGCTCCTTGGGGGGGACCCAGCCTGAAGCTTTCTTT. Protein sequence: CASSSLGGTQPEAFF. The V call is TRBV5-1, the J call TRBJ1-1, with D tentatively TRBD1 (5 bases). The CDR3 has 15 residues. With 3 bases removed from V and 6 bases from J, the gap between germline ends came to 18 bases. Germline CDR1 reads SGHRS; CDR2 reads YFSETQ.

The chain combines TRBV11-2 with TRBJ2-2; D remains ambiguous. This CDR3 spans 14 amino acids. CDR1 is SGHAT, CDR2 FQNNGV, per germline. With 3 bases removed from V and 1 base from J, the gap between germline ends came to 6 bases. CDR3 region: CASSFLQNTGELFF. In DNA form, the CDR3 reads TGTGCCAGCAGCTTTCTACAGAACACCGGGGAGCTGTTTTTT. Full variable domain (rest looked up from reference TRBV11-2 and TRBJ2-2): EAGVAQSPRYKIIEKRQSVAFWCNPISGHATLYWYQQILGQGPKLLIQFQNNGVVDDSQLPKDRFSAERLKGVDSTLKIQPAKLEDSAVYLCASSFLQNTGELFFGEGSRLTVL.

The rearrangement joins TRBV9 to TRBJ2-1; D is uncertain. Per germline, CDR1 SGDLS and CDR2 YYNGEE. The CDR3 loop spans 15 amino acids. V was cut by 0 bases and J by 0 bases, with 7 bases left in between. As DNA, the CDR3 is TGTGCCAGCAGCGTAGACTTGGGCTCCTACAATGAGCAGTTCTTC. It codes for CASSVDLGSYNEQFF.

This clonotype has more than one count but fewer than ten. This chain connects TRBV5-1 to TRBJ1-5; possibly TRBD1 for D (5 bases). Trimming shortened V by 5 bases and J by 1 base, and 13 bases separated the two germline ends. Germline V CDR1 and CDR2: SGHRS, YFSETQ. The CDR3 loop spans 15 amino acids. The CDR3 region has the DNA TGCGCCAGCAGTTGGGGGTATGGGAGCAATCAGCCCCAGCATTTT. Translation: CASSWGYGSNQPQHF.

V and J are TRBV12-3 or TRBV12-4 and TRBJ2-1, with 10 bases aligning to TRBD2. V gave up 10 bases and J gave up 0 bases; unmatched junction bases: 18. This CDR3 has 19 residues. The CDR3 DNA reads as TGTGCCACCACAGGCGTAGCAGCGGGGGGGACGAGCTCCTACAATGAGCAGTTCTTC. It yields the protein CATTGVAAGGTSSYNEQFF.

The chain couples TRBV7-9 to TRBJ1-1; D is possibly TRBD1 (5 bases). The CDR3 runs to 16 residues. The germline V and J ends were trimmed by 5 bases and 1 base, with 17 bases remaining between them. The germline CDR1 and CDR2 sequences are SEHNR and FQNEAQ (reference sequence). The CDR3 DNA reads TGTGCCAGCAGCCAAGCAATGACAGACAAGAACACTGAAGCTTTCTTT. Its translation: CASSQAMTDKNTEAFF.

This clonotype was counted a few times. The chain is built from TRBV5-1 and TRBJ2-1; 8 bases map to TRBD1. The V gene's germline CDR1 is SGHRS and CDR2 YFSETQ. The CDR3 is 14 amino acids. With 4 bases clipped from V and 8 bases from J, the junction kept 8 bases outside the gene matches. CDR3 sequence: CASSKDRGFDEQFF. In DNA, the CDR3 is TGCGCCAGCAGCAAAGACAGGGGATTCGATGAGCAGTTCTTC.

A single count supports this clonotype. The chain joins TRBV2 to TRBJ2-5; 8 nucleotides line up with TRBD2. The CDR3 consists of 15 residues. J was trimmed by 5 bases and V by 4 bases; bases with no gene match: 9. Per germline, CDR1 SNHLY and CDR2 FYNNEI. The CDR3 reads CASSVRLGGGETQYF. The CDR3 DNA reads as TGTGCCAGCAGTGTCCGACTCGGGGGGGGCGAGACCCAGTACTTC.

This clonotype has just a few counts. The chain has TRBV7-9 and TRBJ2-5, with no clear D. The CDR3 is made up of 15 amino acids. Trimming stripped 5 bases from V and 4 bases from J, with 17 bases between. Germline CDR1 and CDR2: SEHNR and FQNEAQ (reference sequence). The CDR3 DNA is TGTGCCAGCAGCCCCGGAGTTTTGGTAGGAGAGACCCAGTACTTC. As protein: CASSPGVLVGETQYF. Full variable domain (outside the CDR3, taken from reference TRBV7-9 and TRBJ2-5): DTGVSQNPRHKITKRGQNVTFRCDPISEHNRLYWYRQTLGQGPEFLTYFQNEAQLEKSRLLSDRFSAERPKGSFSTLEIQRTEQGDSAMYLCASSPGVLVGETQYFGPGTRLLVL.

The table lists this clonotype with many counts. The chain has TRBV12-3 or TRBV12-4 and TRBJ2-3, with TRBD1 as a possible D gene (7 bases). The last part of the DNA fits TRBJ2-7 better; the J call may be wrong. This CDR3 comprises 11 residues. CDR3 residues: CASSSQGGQYF. Here the CDR3 DNA reads TGTGCCAGCAGTTCTCAGGGGGGGCAGTACTTC.

This clonotype was seen once. The V call is TRBV6-1, the J call TRBJ1-1; D uncertain. CDR1 is MNHNS, CDR2 SASEGT, per germline. The CDR3 contains 13 residues. V was clipped by 1 base and J by 4 bases, with 7 bases between them. In nucleotides, the CDR3 is TGTGCCAGCAGTGAAGGTCGGGCCACTGAAGCTTTCTTT. It codes for CASSEGRATEAFF.

The V call is TRBV20-1, the J call TRBJ2-3; TRBD1 matches at 7 bases. The CDR3 runs 14 residues. V lost 5 bases to trimming and J lost 5 bases; unmatched junction nucleotides: 10. CDR1 is DFQATT and CDR2 is SNEGSKA in the germline V gene (reference sequence). As DNA, the CDR3 is TGCAGTGCTTACGGGGAACAGGGGTTAGATACGCAGTATTTT. This translates into CSAYGEQGLDTQYF.

This clonotype was counted between two and nine times. V usage is TRBV9 and J usage is TRBJ2-3, with 8 bases matching TRBD2. The CDR3 length is 15 residues. Germline trimming cut 3 bases from V and 1 base from J; bases unmatched to any gene: 4. Looked up from germline, CDR1 is SGDLS and CDR2 is YYNGEE. CDR3 loop: CASSAPTSGTDTQYF. The CDR3 nucleotides read TGTGCCAGCAGCGCACCGACTAGCGGCACAGATACGCAGTATTTT.

With respect to this clonotype: At one end, the junction sequence differs from germline, possibly due to a read error. The chain is built from TRBV7-2 and TRBJ2-5; tentative D call: TRBD2 (5 bases). The DNA end lines up better with TRBJ2-7; the J call may be wrong. This CDR3 is built from 17 residues. Germline values: CDR1 SGHTA, CDR2 FQGNSA. CDR3 region: CASGLAQSSWRSNEQYF. CDR3 bases: TGTGCCAGCGGCTTAGCGCAGAGTTCTTGGCGTTCTAACGAGCAGTACTTC.